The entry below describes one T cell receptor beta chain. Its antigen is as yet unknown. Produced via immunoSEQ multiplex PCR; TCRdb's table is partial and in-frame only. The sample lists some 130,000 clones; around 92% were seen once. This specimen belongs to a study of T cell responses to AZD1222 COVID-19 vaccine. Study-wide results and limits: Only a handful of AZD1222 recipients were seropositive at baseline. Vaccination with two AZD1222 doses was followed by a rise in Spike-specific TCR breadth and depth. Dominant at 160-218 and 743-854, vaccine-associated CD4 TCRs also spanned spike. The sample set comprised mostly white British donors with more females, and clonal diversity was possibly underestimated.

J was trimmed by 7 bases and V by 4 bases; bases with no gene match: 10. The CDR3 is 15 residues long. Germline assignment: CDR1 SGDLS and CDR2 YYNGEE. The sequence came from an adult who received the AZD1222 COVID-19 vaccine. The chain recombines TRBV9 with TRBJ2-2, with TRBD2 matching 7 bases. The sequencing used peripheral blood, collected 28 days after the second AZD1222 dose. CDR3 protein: CASSPRGGSNGELFF. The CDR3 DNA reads TGTGCCAGCAGCCCCCGGGGAGGGTCGAACGGGGAGCTGTTTTTT.